This T cell receptor beta chain was retrieved from a study of beta chain features in type 1 diabetes. Isolated RNA was reverse transcribed in full, so expressed TCRB transcripts were sequenced. The method was immunoSEQ multiplex PCR; TCRdb's version includes in-frame clones alone and lacks a portion of them. The sample shows 900,000 or so clones, roughly 15% of them seen only once. This CDR3 has 14 amino acids. Germline lookup yields CDR1 SGHAT and CDR2 FQNNGV. V lost 5 bases, J lost 7 bases, and 5 bases stayed unmatched. This clone turned up a few times. This rearrangement joins TRBV11-2 to TRBJ2-1, with 10 bases fitting TRBD2. The sequence came from a woman under 30 in good health. Sequencing was performed on naive CD4+ T cells from blood. CDR3 nucleotide sequence: TGTGCCAGCAGCCCTCGACTAGCGGGTAATGAGCAGTTCTTC. Protein product: CASSPRLAGNEQFF.